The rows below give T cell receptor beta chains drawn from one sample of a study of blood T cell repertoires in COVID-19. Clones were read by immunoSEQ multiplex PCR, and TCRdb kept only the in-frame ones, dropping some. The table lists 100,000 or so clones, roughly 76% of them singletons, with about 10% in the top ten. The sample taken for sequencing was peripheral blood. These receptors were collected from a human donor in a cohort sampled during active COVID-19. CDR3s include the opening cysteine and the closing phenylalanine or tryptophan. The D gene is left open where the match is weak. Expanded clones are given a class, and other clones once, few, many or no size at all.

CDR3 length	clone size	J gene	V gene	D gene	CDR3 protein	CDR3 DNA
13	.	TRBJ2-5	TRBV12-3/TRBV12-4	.	CASSLAEVETQYF	TGTGCCAGCAGTTTAGCGGAGGTCGAGACCCAGTACTTC
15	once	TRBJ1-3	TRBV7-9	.	CASSPTGSSGNTIYF	TGTGCCAGCAGCCCTACAGGGAGCTCTGGAAACACCATATATTTT
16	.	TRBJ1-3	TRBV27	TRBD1	CASSLYGTDSGNTIYF	TGTGCCAGCAGTTTATATGGGACAGACTCTGGAAACACCATATATTTT
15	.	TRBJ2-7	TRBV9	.	CASSFDSGAYSEQYF	TGTGCCAGCAGCTTCGACTCGGGAGCCTATTCCGAGCAGTACTTC
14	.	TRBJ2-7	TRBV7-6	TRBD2	CASSRLAGPYEQYF	TGTGCCAGCAGCCGACTAGCGGGACCATACGAGCAGTACTTC
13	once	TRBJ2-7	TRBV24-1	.	CATGRQGHHEQYF	TGTGCCACCGGGCGGCAGGGGCACCACGAGCAGTACTTC
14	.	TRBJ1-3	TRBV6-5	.	CASSRGSSGNTIYF	TGTGCCAGCAGTAGGGGGAGCTCTGGAAACACCATATATTTT
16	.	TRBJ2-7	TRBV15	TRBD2	CATSKGVAGDGYEQYF	TGTGCCACCAGCAAGGGAGTGGCGGGAGACGGCTACGAGCAGTACTTC
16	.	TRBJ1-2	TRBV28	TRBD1	CASSSSGTGAAYGYTF	TGTGCCAGCAGTTCATCCGGGACAGGGGCCGCCTATGGCTACACCTTC
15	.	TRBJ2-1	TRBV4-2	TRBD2	CASSQVSGRAGEQFF	TGTGCCAGCAGCCAGGTTAGCGGGAGGGCAGGCGAGCAGTTCTTC
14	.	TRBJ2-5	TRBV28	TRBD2	CASIGTRVGKTQYF	TGTGCCAGCATAGGGACTAGGGTGGGGAAGACCCAGTACTTC
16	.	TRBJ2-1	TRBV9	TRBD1	CASSVSGQPTRNEQFF	TGTGCCAGCAGCGTATCGGGACAGCCGACCCGCAATGAGCAGTTCTTC
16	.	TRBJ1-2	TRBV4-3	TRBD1	CASSQDVFGTAYGYTF	TGCGCCAGCAGCCAAGATGTTTTCGGGACAGCATATGGCTACACCTTC
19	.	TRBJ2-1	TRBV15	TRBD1	CPTSNRDRGGGSSYNEQFF	TGTCCCACCAGCAACCGGGACAGGGGGGGCGGGAGCTCCTACAATGAGCAGTTCTTC
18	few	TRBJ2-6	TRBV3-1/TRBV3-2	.	CASTSLQGLTSGANVLTF	TGTGCCAGCACCTCATTGCAGGGACTTACTTCTGGGGCCAACGTCCTGACTTTC
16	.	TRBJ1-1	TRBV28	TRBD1	CASSVYRGTMNTEAFF	TGTGCCAGCAGTGTATACAGGGGCACCATGAACACTGAAGCTTTCTTT
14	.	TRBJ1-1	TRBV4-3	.	CASSQDKGRTEAFF	TGCGCCAGCAGCCAAGATAAGGGGCGTACTGAAGCTTTCTTT
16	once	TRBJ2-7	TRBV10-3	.	CAISPLPGAGDYEQYF	TGTGCCATCAGTCCATTACCCGGGGCAGGGGATTACGAGCAGTACTTC
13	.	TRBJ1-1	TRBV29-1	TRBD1	CSVGGTGIIEAFF	TGCAGCGTCGGGGGGACAGGAATCATTGAAGCTTTCTTT
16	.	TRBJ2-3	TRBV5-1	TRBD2	CASSPGGGASTDTQYF	TGCGCCAGCAGCCCGGGAGGGGGGGCTAGCACAGATACGCAGTATTTT
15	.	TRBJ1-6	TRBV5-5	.	CASSRTTQGGSPLHF	TGTGCCAGCAGCAGGACGACTCAGGGAGGTTCACCCCTCCACTTT
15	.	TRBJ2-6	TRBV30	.	CAWSALAAGANVLTF	TGTGCCTGGAGCGCCTTGGCGGCTGGGGCCAACGTCCTGACTTTC
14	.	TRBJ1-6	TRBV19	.	CASSINRDNSPLHF	TGTGCCAGTAGTATAAACAGGGATAATTCACCCCTCCACTTT
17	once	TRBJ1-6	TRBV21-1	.	CASTSLSGGEDRSPLHF	TGTGCCAGCACCAGTTTAAGTGGAGGGGAGGATCGTTCACCCCTCCACTTT
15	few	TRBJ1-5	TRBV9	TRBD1	CASSVVSRGQQPQHF	TGTGCCAGCAGCGTAGTATCCAGGGGGCAACAGCCCCAGCATTTT
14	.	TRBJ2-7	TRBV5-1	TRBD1	CASSVTGGSYEQYF	TGCGCCAGCAGCGTAACAGGGGGCTCCTACGAGCAGTACTTC
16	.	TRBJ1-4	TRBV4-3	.	CASSQDLATVKEKLFF	TGCGCCAGCAGCCAAGATCTCGCGACAGTCAAGGAAAAACTGTTTTTT
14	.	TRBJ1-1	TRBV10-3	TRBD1	CAISQGQGNTEAFF	TGTGCCATCAGTCAGGGACAGGGGAACACTGAAGCTTTCTTT
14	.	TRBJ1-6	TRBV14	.	CASSQGGFNSPLHF	TGTGCCAGCAGCCAAGGAGGGTTTAATTCGCCCCTCCACTTT
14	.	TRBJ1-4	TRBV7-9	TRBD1	CASSPGQLNEKLFF	TGTGCCAGCAGCCCGGGACAGCTTAATGAAAAACTGTTTTTT
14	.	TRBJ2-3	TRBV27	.	CASSLGRGTDTQYF	TGTGCCAGCAGTTTGGGCAGAGGCACAGATACGCAGTATTTT
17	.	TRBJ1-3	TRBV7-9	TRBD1	CASQGQGGPYSGNTIYF	TGTGCCAGCCAGGGACAGGGTGGTCCCTACTCTGGAAACACCATATATTTT
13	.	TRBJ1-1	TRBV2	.	CASRDRWDTEAFF	TGTGCCAGCAGAGACAGGTGGGACACTGAAGCTTTCTTT
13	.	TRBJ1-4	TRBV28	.	CASRRDSDGKLFF	TGTGCCAGCAGACGGGACTCTGATGGAAAACTGTTTTTT
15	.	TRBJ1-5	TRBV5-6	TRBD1	CASSQGQRSNQPQHF	TGTGCCAGCAGCCAGGGACAGCGAAGCAATCAGCCCCAGCATTTT
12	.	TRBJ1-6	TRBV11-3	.	CASSTSNSPLHF	TGTGCCAGCAGCACATCGAATTCACCCCTCCACTTT
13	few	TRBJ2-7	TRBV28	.	CASSSLQGHEQYF	TGTGCCAGCAGTTCCCTACAGGGACACGAGCAGTACTTC
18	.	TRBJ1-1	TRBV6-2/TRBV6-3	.	CASSFTQGRSLVNTEAFF	TGTGCCAGCAGTTTTACTCAGGGGAGAAGTTTGGTGAACACTGAAGCTTTCTTT
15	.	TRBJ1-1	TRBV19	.	CASSETGHLNTEAFF	TGTGCCAGTAGTGAAACAGGACACTTGAACACTGAAGCTTTCTTT
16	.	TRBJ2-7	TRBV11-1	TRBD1	CASSPGTGTHPYEQYF	TGTGCCAGCAGCCCTGGGACAGGCACCCATCCCTACGAGCAGTACTTC
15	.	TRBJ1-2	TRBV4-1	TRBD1	CASSQEEGQGAGYTF	TGCGCCAGCAGCCAAGAGGAGGGACAGGGGGCTGGCTACACCTTC
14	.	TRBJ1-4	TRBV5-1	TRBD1	CASSSTGAREKLFF	TGCGCCAGCAGCTCGACAGGGGCCAGGGAAAAACTGTTTTTT
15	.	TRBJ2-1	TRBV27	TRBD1	CASSSGTGTYNEQFF	TGTGCCAGCAGTTCGGGGACAGGGACTTACAATGAGCAGTTCTTC
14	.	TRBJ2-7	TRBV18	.	CASSPRDTSYEQYF	TGTGCCAGCTCACCCCGGGACACATCCTACGAGCAGTACTTC
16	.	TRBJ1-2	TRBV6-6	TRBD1	CASSKGGQGSNYGYTF	TGTGCCAGCAGTAAAGGGGGCCAGGGTTCTAACTATGGCTACACCTTC
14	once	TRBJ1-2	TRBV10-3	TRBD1	CAIRGQGKGYGYTF	TGTGCCATCAGGGGACAGGGGAAGGGCTATGGCTACACCTTC
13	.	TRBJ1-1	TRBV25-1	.	CASIPGWRSEAFF	TGTGCCAGCATCCCGGGTTGGCGATCTGAAGCTTTCTTT